Given below is one TCR beta chain in context. These data originate in a study of blood T cell repertoires in COVID-19. Study as a whole: The cDNA or gDNA used as material had been derived from T cells, B-cell-depleted T cells, or PBMCs.

The CDR3 totals 14 residues. V lost 6 bases and J lost 4; bases outside the gene matches: 7. The germline gives CDR1 MNHEY, CDR2 SVGAGI. Original analysis: Reference gene primer amplification gave estimated nucleated cell counts. The repertoire was sequenced with immunoSEQ multiplex PCR; TCRdb's copy has only in-frame clones and lacks some. That table supplies the V and J calls and clone size; D and trimming were determined from the DNA. The table has 150,000 to 180,000 clones, 65% to 90% seen once. The rearrangement uses TRBV6-5 and TRBJ1-1; 8 bases map to TRBD1. The sequenced sample consisted of peripheral blood. This TCR came from a woman in her sixties or seventies with COVID-19, enrolled during active disease. CDR3 amino acids: CASRHLQGGTEAFF. DNA for the CDR3: TGTGCCAGCAGACATTTACAGGGGGGCACTGAAGCTTTCTTT.